This TCR beta chain was sequenced in a study of blood T cell repertoires in COVID-19. Study-wide context: Samples representing acute and convalescent COVID-19 were sourced from the United States, Italy and Spain. The analysed material was cDNA or gDNA that came from T cells, B-cell-depleted T cells, or PBMCs.

Original processing methods: Amplification of reference gene primers was used by the study to estimate nucleated cell counts. Sequencing used immunoSEQ multiplex PCR; TCRdb keeps in-frame clones, though not all of them. For V, J and clone size, that table is used; D and trimming come from the DNA. The sample consists of 250,000 to 400,000 clones, 88% of them appearing once. The V end lost 0 bases, the J end lost 4 bases, and 12 bases lay between the germline ends. The germline CDR1 and CDR2 sequences are LGHDT and YNNKEL (reference sequence). The CDR3 length is 15 residues. The count of this clone is one. A Seattle source enrolled patients during active infection and followed them longitudinally.

This receptor was obtained from a woman younger than 45 with COVID-19, enrolled during active disease. Input material: peripheral blood. The chain combines TRBV3-1 (or the pseudogene TRBV3-2) with TRBJ1-2, with D perhaps matching TRBD1 (5 bases). The CDR3 is CASSQEGRATYGYTF. The CDR3 DNA is TGTGCCAGCAGCCAAGAGGGCAGGGCCACCTATGGCTACACCTTC.